The entry below gives a single T cell receptor beta chain sequence along with its context. Germline CDR1 reads SGHVS; CDR2 reads FNYEAQ. V lost 5 bases to trimming and J lost 11 bases, with 16 bases between them. The CDR3 covers 13 residues. The record originates from a study of shared clonotypes between healthy human individuals. Assay used: immunoSEQ multiplex PCR; TCRdb lists only in-frame clones, some missing. Altogether millions of clones are present, less than 95% being singletons, with the ten largest covering 0.85% to 1.3%. The naive CD8 fraction comprised CD45RO-negative cells positively selected for CCR7 and excluded terminally differentiated effector memory CD45RA+ cells.

The specimen was naive CD8+ T cells sorted from blood. The V and J genes are TRBV7-6 and TRBJ2-1; D gene unclear. The source of this sequence is a young man in good health. In DNA, the CDR3 is TGTGCCAGCAGCGACGAACGACGGCTGCAGCAGTTCTTC. This gives the protein CASSDERRLQQFF.